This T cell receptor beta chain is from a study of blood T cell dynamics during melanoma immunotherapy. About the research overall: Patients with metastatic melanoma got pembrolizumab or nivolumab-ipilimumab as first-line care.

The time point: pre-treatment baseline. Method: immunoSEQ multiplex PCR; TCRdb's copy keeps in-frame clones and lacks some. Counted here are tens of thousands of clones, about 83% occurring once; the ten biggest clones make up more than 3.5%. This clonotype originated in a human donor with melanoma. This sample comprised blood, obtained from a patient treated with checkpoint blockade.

The CDR3 bases are TGTGCCATCAGTCCGACGACTATGCGCACAGATACGCAGTATTTT. This encodes CAISPTTMRTDTQYF. This chain links TRBV10-3 with TRBJ2-3; a possible D gene is TRBD2 (5 bases). Trimming shortened V by 5 bases and J by 1 base, and 13 bases separated the two germline ends. Germline CDR1 ENHRY, CDR2 SYGVKD. The CDR3 sequence is 15 residues long.